This TCR beta chain comes out of a study of cytomegalovirus exposure and HLA in healthy donors. Nominal health characterized the donors when sampled, though unrecorded immune exposures were likely. Trimming left V 0 bases short and J 7 bases short, with 18 bases between. This CDR3 region has 15 residues. The germline gives CDR1 SQVTM, CDR2 ANQGSEA. Vbeta (60) and Jbeta (13) primers were used in the PCR. Data came from immunoSEQ multiplex PCR; TCRdb stores just in-frame clones and leaves some out. Seen here are under 200,000 clones, 82% observed once, and the top ten hold around 0.46%. The chain recombines TRBV29-1 with TRBJ1-2, with D unclear. The sequence derives from a woman in her forties or fifties in good health and CMV-seronegative. The specimen was PBMCs. The CDR3 DNA reads as TGCAGCGTTGAAGAGTTTGGTGGAGGGTGGGGTGGCTACACCTTC. Its protein is CSVEEFGGGWGGYTF.